Listed here are 28 T cell receptor beta chains from one sample, sequenced in a study of early stage breast cancer tumors. The table came from immunoSEQ multiplex PCR; TCRdb's copy has only in-frame clones and leaves some out. The sample includes about 36,000 clones, roughly 72% of them seen just once. Sequenced sample: blood. The receptors were gathered from a person between 55 and 69 years old with breast cancer.

This clone has only one observation. This chain joins TRBV6-4 and TRBJ1-5; no definite D call. V dropped 5 bases and J dropped 1 base, with 9 bases sitting between them. This CDR3 contains 14 residues. Germline V gives CDR1 MRHNA, CDR2 SNTAGT. The CDR3 here is CASSMESSNQPQHF. CDR3 sequence (DNA): TGTGCCAGCAGTATGGAGAGCAGCAATCAGCCCCAGCATTTT.

This chain joins TRBV19 and TRBJ2-4; 7 positions match TRBD1. V lost 7 bases to trimming and J lost 1 base; unmatched junction nucleotides: 4. CDR3 length: 14 residues. CDR1 and CDR2 (germline): LNHDA, SQIVND (reference sequence). CDR3 protein: CASISRGAKNIQYF. For the CDR3, the DNA is TGTGCCAGTATTTCCAGGGGGGCCAAAAACATTCAGTACTTC.

The V and J genes are TRBV2 and TRBJ2-1, with a tentative D call TRBD2 (6 bases). The CDR3 runs 10 residues. Germline V gene sequence: CDR1 SNHLY, CDR2 FYNNEI. V lost 9 bases to trimming and J lost 11 bases, with 11 bases between them. CDR3: CASSGSKQFF. In DNA form, the CDR3 reads TGTGCCAGTTCCGGGAGTAAGCAGTTCTTC.

The rearrangement joins TRBV5-1 to TRBJ2-1, with 9 bases that match TRBD1. The junction had 6 bases not matched to a gene; V was cut back by 4 bases and J by 7 bases. CDR3 size: 14 residues. CDR1 and CDR2 (germline): SGHRS, YFSETQ. The CDR3 nucleotides are TGCGCCAGCAGCAAGGACAGGGGAGGGAATGAGCAGTTCTTC. This gives the protein CASSKDRGGNEQFF.

The chain uses TRBV5-1 and TRBJ2-7; tentative D call: TRBD2 (5 bases). CDR1 and CDR2 from the germline V gene are SGHRS and YFSETQ. Trimming left V 5 bases short and J 3 bases short, with 15 bases between. The CDR3 contains 14 residues. CDR3 nucleotide sequence: TGCGCCAGCAGGAACCCACCGGGGTACTACGAGCAGTACTTC. The encoded protein is CASRNPPGYYEQYF.

This chain uses TRBV7-6 with TRBJ1-4; weak D call: TRBD1 (6 bases). V lost 8 bases, J lost 7 bases, and 17 bases lay in between. The germline gives CDR1 SGHVS, CDR2 FNYEAQ. There are 14 residues in the CDR3. Here the CDR3 reads CASGSPGAPEKLFF. Here the CDR3 DNA reads TGTGCCAGCGGGTCTCCAGGGGCACCTGAAAAACTGTTTTTT.

V usage is TRBV2 and J usage is TRBJ1-1; D gene unclear. The V end was cut by 4 bases, the J end by 6 bases, with 15 bases between. Germline V CDR1 and CDR2: SNHLY, FYNNEI. CDR3 size: 14 residues. The CDR3 coding sequence is TGTGCCAGCAGTGGAGTTTCGATAGGCGCTGAAGCTTTCTTT. This sequence encodes CASSGVSIGAEAFF.

The chain carries TRBV7-2 and TRBJ2-1; 11 bases map to TRBD2. V lost 5 bases to trimming and J lost 9 bases; unmatched junction nucleotides: 15. The V gene's germline CDR1 is SGHTA and CDR2 FQGNSA. This CDR3 contains 17 residues. CDR3: CASSPETSGTIRGEQFF. The CDR3 DNA follows: TGTGCCAGCAGCCCCGAGACTAGCGGGACTATTAGGGGTGAGCAGTTCTTC.

This chain joins TRBV5-6 and TRBJ1-2, with 12 bases lining up with TRBD1. CDR1 SGHDT and CDR2 YYEEEE come from the germline V gene. The J segment lost 2 bases and the V segment lost 3 bases, leaving 8 bases of the junction unmatched. The CDR3 is 17 residues long. CDR3 DNA: TGTGCCAGCAGCTCGTCCCGGGACAGGGGGCGAAACTATGGCTACACCTTC. Its protein product is CASSSSRDRGRNYGYTF.

The chain joins TRBV5-1 to TRBJ2-7, with 7 nucleotides matching TRBD1. This CDR3 has 15 amino acids. J lost 2 bases, V lost 4 bases, and 9 bases had no gene match. Germline V gene lookup returns CDR1 SGHRS and CDR2 YFSETQ. The CDR3 spells CASSKAGTATYEQYF. CDR3 nucleotide sequence: TGCGCCAGCAGCAAAGCCGGGACAGCGACCTACGAGCAGTACTTC.

The J gene is TRBJ1-5, the V gene TRBV7-3; D gene ambiguous. Looked up from germline, CDR1 is SGHTA and CDR2 is FQGTGA. The CDR3 spans 15 residues. With 2 bases removed from V and 3 bases from J, the gap between germline ends came to 11 bases. Here the CDR3 DNA reads TGTGCCAGCAGCTTAGACTTCTACGCCAATCAGCCCCAGCATTTT. Amino acids: CASSLDFYANQPQHF.

The chain couples TRBV4-1 to TRBJ2-1, with unresolved D. The germline V gene has CDR1 MGHRA and CDR2 YSYEKL. V lost 2 bases to trimming and J lost 2 bases, with 10 bases between them. CDR3 size: 15 residues. CDR3 nucleotide sequence: TGCGCCAGCAGCCAAAACTACCCTACCTACAATGAGCAGTTCTTC. Its protein is CASSQNYPTYNEQFF.

The CDR3 DNA reads TGTGCCAGCAGCGTCCTCCCGGGACAGGGCTTAAACACCATATATTTT. This sequence encodes CASSVLPGQGLNTIYF. The rearrangement joins TRBV9 to TRBJ1-3, with 9 bases fitting TRBD1. Unmatched junction bases numbered 9, after V lost 2 bases and J lost 6 bases. CDR3 length: 16 amino acids. Germline V gene sequence: CDR1 SGDLS, CDR2 YYNGEE.

This sequence joins TRBV12-5 and TRBJ1-5; D uncertain. V shed 0 bases and J shed 1 base, with 16 bases lying between them. Germline assignment: CDR1 LGHNT and CDR2 FRNRAP. The CDR3 is made up of 18 amino acids. In DNA form, the CDR3 reads TGTGCTAGTGGTTTGGTACTCCCGAGAGAGCACAGCAATCAGCCCCAGCATTTT. Protein product: CASGLVLPREHSNQPQHF. The variable domain in full, with the rest retrieved from reference TRBV12-5 and TRBJ1-5, is DARVTQTPRHKVTEMGQEVTMRCQPILGHNTVFWYRQTMMQGLELLAYFRNRAPLDDSGMPKDRFSAEMPDATLATLKIQPSEPRDSAVYFCASGLVLPREHSNQPQHFGDGTRLSIL.

This rearrangement joins TRBV30 to TRBJ2-1, with 7 bases lining up with TRBD2. The germline V gene has CDR1 GTSNPN and CDR2 SVGIG (reference sequence). The CDR3 consists of 14 residues. Trimming cost V 5 bases and J 6 bases; bases outside gene matches: 10. The DNA for the CDR3 is TGTGCCTGGTCTACGGGGGGAGGGCTCAATGAGCAGTTCTTC. It yields the protein CAWSTGGGLNEQFF.

The rearrangement links TRBV4-1 to TRBJ2-3; unclear D gene. Germline-derived CDR1 and CDR2 are MGHRA and YSYEKL. V lost 0 bases to trimming and J lost 4 bases, with 14 bases between them. The CDR3 covers 16 residues. The CDR3 protein is CASSQESPLRPDTQYF. CDR3 nucleotides: TGCGCCAGCAGCCAAGAATCCCCCCTACGGCCAGATACGCAGTATTTT.

The chain uses TRBV2 and TRBJ2-5; D is unresolved. The germline V gene encodes CDR1 SNHLY and CDR2 FYNNEI. The V and J ends lost 8 bases and 5 bases respectively, with 12 bases between them. The CDR3 runs to 12 residues. CDR3 protein: CASASRQETQYF. CDR3 coding DNA: TGTGCCAGCGCAAGCCGTCAGGAGACCCAGTACTTC.

The CDR3: CASSGQELRNTEAFF. The CDR3 nucleotides are TGTGCCAGCAGCGGACAGGAGCTCAGGAACACTGAAGCTTTCTTT. This rearrangement joins TRBV2 to TRBJ1-1, with 7 bases identical to TRBD1. Germline loops: CDR1 SNHLY, CDR2 FYNNEI. V was pared by 6 bases and J by 1 base, with 8 bases of the junction left unmatched. This CDR3 region has 15 residues.

The chain is built from TRBV11-3 and TRBJ1-5, with 8 bases aligning to TRBD1. The CDR3 contains 17 residues. Trimming at V came to 0 bases and at J to 1 base, leaving 5 bases not matched to a gene. CDR1 and CDR2 (germline): SGHNT, YENEEA. This CDR3 reads CASSLERRQGSNQPQHF. CDR3 sequence (DNA): TGTGCCAGCAGCTTAGAAAGGAGACAGGGGAGCAATCAGCCCCAGCATTTT.

The J gene is TRBJ2-3, the V gene TRBV18; 9 bases align to TRBD2. V gave up 3 bases and J gave up 4 bases; unmatched junction bases: 5. The germline V gene has CDR1 KGHSH and CDR2 LQKENI. This CDR3 spans 15 amino acids. The CDR3 spells CASSPGGGAADTQYF. As DNA, the CDR3 is TGTGCCAGCTCACCTGGCGGGGGGGCGGCAGATACGCAGTATTTT. The variable domain in full, with the rest retrieved from reference TRBV18 and TRBJ2-3, is NAGVMQNPRHLVRRRGQEARLRCSPMKGHSHVYWYRQLPEEGLKFMVYLQKENIIDESGMPKERFSAEFPKEGPSILRIQQVVRGDSAAYFCASSPGGGAADTQYFGPGTRLTVL.

There are a few counts of this clone. The V call is TRBV5-1, the J call TRBJ1-3, with D hard to call. CDR1 SGHRS and CDR2 YFSETQ come from the germline V gene. Trimming stripped 7 bases from V and 1 base from J, with 6 bases between. This CDR3 contains 12 residues. DNA for the CDR3: TGCGCCAGCCGGTCGTCTGGAAACACCATATATTTT. Translating it yields CASRSSGNTIYF.

This sequence joins TRBV11-3 and TRBJ2-5; D possibly corresponds to TRBD2 (5 bases). The V gene's germline CDR1 is SGHNT and CDR2 YENEEA. The CDR3 spans 13 residues. V shed 0 bases and J shed 7 bases, with 9 bases lying between them. The CDR3 DNA follows: TGTGCCAGCAGCTTAGATGGGAGCGGGACCCAGTACTTC. Translation: CASSLDGSGTQYF.

CDR3 DNA: TGTGCCAGCAGGCCCTCCGTGCATGAGCAGTTCTTC. It yields the protein CASRPSVHEQFF. This chain connects TRBV6-6 to TRBJ2-1; D gene unclear. Per germline, CDR1 MNHNY and CDR2 SVGAGI (reference sequence). The CDR3 contains 12 residues. The V and J ends lost 6 bases and 8 bases respectively, with 11 bases between them.

The chain uses TRBV27 and TRBJ1-1; no clear D. Trimming removed 2 bases at V and 7 bases at J, with 23 bases between. Germline V gene data show CDR1 as MNHEY and CDR2 as SMNVEV (reference sequence). The CDR3 runs 17 residues. DNA of the CDR3: TGTGCCAGCAGTTTAGAATCGGGCGGGAACCTCCGCAATGAAGCTTTCTTT. This translates into CASSLESGGNLRNEAFF.

This rearrangement joins TRBV7-2 to TRBJ2-3; tentatively, D is TRBD2 (6 bases). V was clipped by 1 base and J by 9 bases, with 14 bases between them. CDR3 length: 14 residues. Germline-derived CDR1 and CDR2 are SGHTA and FQGNSA. The CDR3 DNA is TGTGCCAGCAGCTTAGTGGAGGGAGAGAGAACGCAGTATTTT. This sequence encodes CASSLVEGERTQYF.

This chain joins TRBV10-2 and TRBJ1-1, with D tentatively TRBD1 (5 bases). The CDR3 consists of 18 residues. Germline assignment: CDR1 WSHSY and CDR2 SAAADI. V was trimmed by 5 bases and J by 8 bases, leaving 30 bases between them. The CDR3 protein is CASSRPALIGGKGVEAFF. The CDR3 DNA reads as TGCGCCAGCAGTAGGCCTGCCCTTATTGGGGGGAAAGGGGTAGAAGCTTTCTTT.

The chain couples TRBV7-2 to TRBJ2-5, with D possibly TRBD2 on 5 matching bases. The CDR3 spans 12 residues. Germline V gene sequence: CDR1 SGHTA, CDR2 FQGNSA. V was shortened by 6 bases and J by 7 bases, with 12 bases between the two germline ends. CDR3 sequence (DNA): TGTGCCAGCAGAGACTACTTAGGGACCCAGTACTTC. Protein: CASRDYLGTQYF.

The chain couples TRBV10-3 to TRBJ2-2; the D is unclear. Germline CDR1 is ENHRY and CDR2 is SYGVKD. This CDR3 is 14 amino acids long. Between the trimmed V and J ends, which lost 4 bases and 0 bases, there was a span of 6 bases. This CDR3 is CAISGRTNTGELFF. CDR3 nucleotide sequence: TGTGCCATCAGTGGCAGGACGAACACCGGGGAGCTGTTTTTT.